This TCR beta chain was captured in a study of blood T cell repertoires in COVID-19. Study-level background: Sources were T cells, B-cell-depleted T cells, or PBMCs; the material itself was cDNA or gDNA.

Trimming left V 9 bases short and J 1 base short, with 12 bases between. The CDR3 has 13 amino acids. Germline-derived CDR1 and CDR2 are LNHDA and SQIVND (reference sequence). In the original processing: Estimation of nucleated cell counts was performed using reference gene primer amplification. Using immunoSEQ multiplex PCR, the repertoire was profiled, and TCRdb retains in-frame clones only, with some absent. That table gives V, J and clone size, and the DNA gave D and trimming. Here the sample spans roughly 49,000 clones, about 88% being singletons. This TCR derives from a middle-aged man with active COVID-19. The V and J genes are TRBV19 and TRBJ1-2; D is unclear. Input material: peripheral blood. The DNA for the CDR3 is TGTGCCAGCAGACCCGACAATAACTATGGCTACACCTTC. Translated: CASRPDNNYGYTF.